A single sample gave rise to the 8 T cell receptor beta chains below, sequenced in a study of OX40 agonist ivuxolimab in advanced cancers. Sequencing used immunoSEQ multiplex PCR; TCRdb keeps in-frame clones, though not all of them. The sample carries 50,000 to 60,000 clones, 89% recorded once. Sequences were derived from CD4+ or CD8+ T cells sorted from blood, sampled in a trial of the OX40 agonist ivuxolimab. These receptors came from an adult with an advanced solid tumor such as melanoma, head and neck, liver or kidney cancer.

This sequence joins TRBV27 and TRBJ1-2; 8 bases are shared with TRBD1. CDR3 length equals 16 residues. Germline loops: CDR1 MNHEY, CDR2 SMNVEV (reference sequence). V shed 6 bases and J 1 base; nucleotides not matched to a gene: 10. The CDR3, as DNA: TGTGCCAGCAGAAAGGCAGGGGGCGCAGATAACTATGGCTACACCTTC. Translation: CASRKAGGADNYGYTF.

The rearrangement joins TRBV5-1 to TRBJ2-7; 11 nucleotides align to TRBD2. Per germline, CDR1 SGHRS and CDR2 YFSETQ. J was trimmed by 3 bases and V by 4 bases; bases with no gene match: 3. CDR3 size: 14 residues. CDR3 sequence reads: CASSAGTSGYEQYF. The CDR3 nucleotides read TGCGCCAGCAGCGCCGGGACTAGCGGCTACGAGCAGTACTTC.

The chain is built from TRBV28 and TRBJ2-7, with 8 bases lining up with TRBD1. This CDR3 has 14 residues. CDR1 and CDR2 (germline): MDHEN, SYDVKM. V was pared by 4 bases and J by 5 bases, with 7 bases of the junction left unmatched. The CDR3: CASSWDRIGNEQYF. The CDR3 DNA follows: TGTGCCAGCAGTTGGGACAGGATAGGGAACGAGCAGTACTTC.

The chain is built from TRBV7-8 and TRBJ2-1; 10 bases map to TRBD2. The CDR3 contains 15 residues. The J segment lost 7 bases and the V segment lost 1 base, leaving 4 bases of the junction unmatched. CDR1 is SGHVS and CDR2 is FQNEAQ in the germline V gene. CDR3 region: CASSLEGLAYNEQFF. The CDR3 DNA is TGTGCCAGCAGCTTAGAGGGACTAGCGTATAATGAGCAGTTCTTC.

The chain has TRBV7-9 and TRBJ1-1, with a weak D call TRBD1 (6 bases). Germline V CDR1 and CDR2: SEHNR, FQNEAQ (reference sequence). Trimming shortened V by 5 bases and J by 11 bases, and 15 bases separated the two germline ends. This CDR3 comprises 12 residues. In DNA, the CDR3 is TGTGCCAGCAGCGTGACAGGTCGGTACGCTTTCTTT. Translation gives CASSVTGRYAFF.

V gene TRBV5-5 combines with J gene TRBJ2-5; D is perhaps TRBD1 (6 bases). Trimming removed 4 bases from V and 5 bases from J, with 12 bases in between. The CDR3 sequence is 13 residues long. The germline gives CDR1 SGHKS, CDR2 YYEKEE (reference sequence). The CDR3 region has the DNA TGTGCCAGCAGCGTCGGACAGTGGGAGACCCAGTACTTC. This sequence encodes CASSVGQWETQYF.

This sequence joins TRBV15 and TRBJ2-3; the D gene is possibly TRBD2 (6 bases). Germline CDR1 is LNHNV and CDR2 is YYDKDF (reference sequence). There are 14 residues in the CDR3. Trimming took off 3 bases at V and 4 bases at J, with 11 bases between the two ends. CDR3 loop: CATSRGGEADTQYF. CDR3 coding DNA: TGTGCCACCAGCAGGGGGGGAGAAGCAGATACGCAGTATTTT. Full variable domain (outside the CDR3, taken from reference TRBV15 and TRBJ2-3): DAMVIQNPRYQVTQFGKPVTLSCSQTLNHNVMYWYQQKSSQAPKLLFHYYDKDFNNEADTPDNFQSRRPNTSFCFLDIRSPGLGDTAMYLCATSRGGEADTQYFGPGTRLTVL.

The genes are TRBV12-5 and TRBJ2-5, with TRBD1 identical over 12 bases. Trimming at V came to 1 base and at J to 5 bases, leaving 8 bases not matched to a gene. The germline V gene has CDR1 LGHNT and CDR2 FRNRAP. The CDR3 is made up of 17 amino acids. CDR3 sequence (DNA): TGTGCTAGTGGTTTGGATTCGGGACAGGGGGCCGGGGAGACCCAGTACTTC. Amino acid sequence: CASGLDSGQGAGETQYF.